These 31 T cell receptor beta chains were all obtained from the same sample, sequenced in a study of shared clonotypes between healthy human individuals (dated by TCRdb to 2018 to 2020). The method behind the library was the immunoSEQ multiplex PCR assay. As stored in TCRdb, this immuneACCESS dataset retains in-frame rearrangements with V and J assigned. A fraction of the clones does not appear; measured against another copy, unresolved V genes explain less than half of the discrepancy, and the remainder lacks a known reason. The sample records roughly 600,000 clones, roughly 98% of which are singletons. The top ten clonotypes cover 0.3% of the sample. CD8 naive samples were obtained by positive selection for CCR7 among CD45RO-negative cells, yielding a CD45RA+CCR7+ population from which TemRA cells were excluded. The sequencing input was naive CD8+ T cells sorted from blood. The cell subset or site label for this specimen denotes: CD45RA+CCR7+. The receptors were gathered from a man aged 25-40 years in good health.

V is TRBV28 and J is TRBJ2-4; D not resolved. Deletions cut 1 base from V and 9 bases from J, with 22 bases between. CDR3 size: 17 residues. In germline, CDR1 is MDHEN, CDR2 SYDVKM. Here the CDR3 DNA reads TGTGCCAGCAGTTTATTAGTTGGCACCGAGCAAGCTGGCATTCAGTACTTC. Its translation is CASSLLVGTEQAGIQYF.

This chain connects TRBV30 to TRBJ1-2; possibly TRBD1 for D (6 bases). The V gene lost 0 bases and the J gene lost 9 bases, with 8 bases spanning the gap. Germline-derived CDR1 and CDR2 are GTSNPN and SVGIG (reference sequence). The CDR3 has 11 amino acids. This CDR3 is CAWSVTGSYTF. The CDR3 nucleotides are TGTGCCTGGAGTGTAACAGGGAGCTACACCTTC.

This clone was observed a handful of times. J is TRBJ2-7 and V is TRBV30; D is uncertain. Trimming removed 3 bases at V and 5 bases at J, with 14 bases between. Germline CDR1 is GTSNPN and CDR2 is SVGIG (reference sequence). The CDR3 covers 13 residues. The CDR3: CAWSLGSGNEQYF. CDR3 sequence (DNA): TGTGCCTGGAGCTTAGGTAGTGGTAACGAGCAGTACTTC.

V and J are TRBV13 and TRBJ1-2; D is uncertain. The germline gives CDR1 PRHDT, CDR2 FYEKMQ (reference sequence). CDR3 size: 15 residues. V shed 0 bases and J shed 6 bases, with 14 bases lying between them. For the CDR3, the DNA is TGTGCCAGCAGCTTAGGAGGCGGGGTAGTTAATGGCTACACCTTC. It codes for CASSLGGGVVNGYTF.

The J gene is TRBJ2-7, the V gene TRBV9; 11 nucleotides match TRBD2. CDR1 is SGDLS and CDR2 is YYNGEE in the germline V gene. V trimming: 4 bases; J trimming: 4 bases; junction bases outside the gene matches: 7. This CDR3 is built from 15 residues. As DNA, the CDR3 is TGTGCCAGCAGCATAACTAGCGGGGGACAGTACGAGCAGTACTTC. This encodes CASSITSGGQYEQYF.

This rearrangement joins TRBV7-9 to TRBJ2-1; D tentatively reads TRBD1 or TRBD2 (6 bases each). The CDR3 runs to 17 residues. Trimming took off 1 base at V and 4 bases at J, with 17 bases between the two ends. The germline V gene encodes CDR1 SEHNR and CDR2 FQNEAQ (reference sequence). The CDR3 coding sequence is TGTGCCAGCAGCTTAGTTCTTCGGGGGCCGGGGTACAATGAGCAGTTCTTC. Its translation: CASSLVLRGPGYNEQFF.

The genes are TRBV13 and TRBJ2-1, with 8 bases fitting TRBD2. CDR3 length: 17 residues. Losses at the gene ends were 3 bases for V and 0 bases for J; bases not matched to a gene: 7. Germline values: CDR1 PRHDT, CDR2 FYEKMQ (reference sequence). Written as DNA, the CDR3 is TGTGCCAGCAGCTTTACTAGCGGAGGGAGCTCCTACAATGAGCAGTTCTTC. Translating gives CASSFTSGGSSYNEQFF.

This clone was seen just once. The V call is TRBV2, the J call TRBJ2-1; D tentatively fits TRBD1 or TRBD2 (5 bases each). V lost 8 bases to trimming and J lost 1 base, with 12 bases between them. Germline V lookup: CDR1 SNHLY, CDR2 FYNNEI. This CDR3 region has 14 residues. This chain's CDR3 is CASFVGVSYNEQFF. The CDR3 DNA sequence: TGTGCCAGCTTCGTGGGGGTTTCCTACAATGAGCAGTTCTTC.

V gene TRBV15 combines with J gene TRBJ2-7, with a possible D match to TRBD1 (5 bases). The germline CDR1 and CDR2 sequences are LNHNV and YYDKDF (reference sequence). This CDR3 has 14 residues. Trimming removed 5 bases from V and 7 bases from J, with 18 bases in between. The CDR3 DNA reads as TGTGCCACCAGCCTCCCAGGGCAGGCTGGGGAGCAGTACTTC. Encoded protein: CATSLPGQAGEQYF.

This chain joins TRBV29-1 and TRBJ2-1, with 8 positions matching TRBD1. The germline gives CDR1 SQVTM, CDR2 ANQGSEA. The CDR3 length is 13 residues. V lost 7 bases, J lost 9 bases, and 11 bases stayed unmatched. The CDR3 DNA follows: TGCAGCGCCCCGGAGACAGGGGCGGGTGAGCAGTTCTTC. Translation gives CSAPETGAGEQFF.

The chain links TRBV2 to TRBJ2-7; possible D gene TRBD1, 8 bases. This CDR3 comprises 16 residues. Germline CDR1 SNHLY, CDR2 FYNNEI. V lost 6 bases and J lost 4, with 22 bases in between. The CDR3: CASSSKVTGGLYEQYF. CDR3 sequence (DNA): TGTGCCAGCAGCTCGAAAGTCACAGGGGGACTATACGAGCAGTACTTC.

The rearrangement joins TRBV7-8 to TRBJ2-1, with D possibly TRBD1 on 6 matching bases. Trimming cost V 1 base and J 5 bases, with 15 bases left between them. The CDR3 spans 16 residues. The germline CDR1 and CDR2 sequences are SGHVS and FQNEAQ. The CDR3 DNA reads as TGTGCCAGCAGCTTAGGGGGTTGGGGGCGTAACAATGAGCAGTTCTTC. It encodes CASSLGGWGRNNEQFF.

This clone appeared once. The chain recombines TRBV7-9 with TRBJ2-3, with 10 bases fitting TRBD2. Germline trimming cut 2 bases from V and 4 bases from J; bases unmatched to any gene: 6. The germline gives CDR1 SEHNR, CDR2 FQNEAQ (reference sequence). CDR3 length equals 16 residues. CDR3 residues: CASSLLAGDYPDTQYF. Here the CDR3 DNA reads TGTGCCAGCAGCTTACTAGCGGGAGATTACCCAGATACGCAGTATTTT.

This chain uses TRBV27 with TRBJ2-1, with D unresolved. Germline values: CDR1 MNHEY, CDR2 SMNVEV (reference sequence). The V end lost 3 bases, the J end lost 1 base, and 7 bases lay between the germline ends. This CDR3 spans 14 amino acids. CDR3 nucleotide sequence: TGTGCCAGCAGTTTTGGGGATTCCTACAATGAGCAGTTCTTC. The encoded protein is CASSFGDSYNEQFF.

This clone showed up just once. This chain connects TRBV7-9 to TRBJ2-1, with TRBD2 as a possible D gene (5 bases). The germline V and J ends were trimmed by 5 bases and 8 bases, with 19 bases remaining between them. The germline gives CDR1 SEHNR, CDR2 FQNEAQ (reference sequence). The CDR3 contains 15 residues. The CDR3 spells CASSLRGSGNDEQFF. Here the CDR3 DNA reads TGTGCCAGCAGCCTACGTGGGAGTGGGAACGATGAGCAGTTCTTC.

Regarding this clone: The sample contains more than one DNA sequence encoding this CDR3. The rearrangement joins TRBV7-9 to TRBJ2-5; the D is unclear. V gave up 1 base and J gave up 1 base, with 4 bases separating them. The CDR3 is 13 residues long. Germline V gene lookup returns CDR1 SEHNR and CDR2 FQNEAQ (reference sequence). CDR3 in amino acids: CASSLGVQETQYF. The CDR3 nucleotides are TGTGCCAGCAGCTTAGGAGTCCAAGAGACCCAGTACTTC.

On this clone itself: A read error may produce the germline difference seen at one junction end. J is TRBJ2-7 and V is TRBV7-7, with 10 bases matching TRBD1. The CDR3 spans 16 residues. Germline lookup yields CDR1 SSHAT and CDR2 FNYEAQ (reference sequence). The CDR3 nucleotides read TGTGCTAGCAGCTTAGTGGGACAGGGGCCCTCCTACGAGCAGTACTTC. Translated, it gives CASSLVGQGPSYEQYF.

The rearrangement uses TRBV6-5 and TRBJ1-4, with no clear D. Trimming took off 5 bases at V and 4 bases at J, with 11 bases between the two ends. This CDR3 contains 14 residues. Per germline, CDR1 MNHEY and CDR2 SVGAGI. The CDR3 coding sequence is TGTGCCAGCAGTATCGGCCAGTTTAATGAAAAACTGTTTTTT. It is translated as CASSIGQFNEKLFF.

V gene TRBV7-9 combines with J gene TRBJ2-7, with D possibly being TRBD2 (6 bases). Germline values: CDR1 SEHNR, CDR2 FQNEAQ (reference sequence). The CDR3 is 14 residues long. V lost 7 bases, J lost 3 bases, and 16 bases lay in between. This CDR3 reads CASTPDGGIYEQYF. The CDR3 DNA follows: TGTGCCAGCACCCCGGACGGCGGGATCTACGAGCAGTACTTC.

The rearrangement links TRBV27 to TRBJ2-7; TRBD2 aligns across 14 bases. V shed 8 bases and J 2 bases; nucleotides not matched to a gene: 14. Germline loops: CDR1 MNHEY, CDR2 SMNVEV (reference sequence). The CDR3 has 18 amino acids. DNA for the CDR3: TGTGCCAGCCTCCCAGCTCCTGGGACTAGCGGGAGCCCCTACGAGCAGTACTTC. It yields the protein CASLPAPGTSGSPYEQYF.

V usage is TRBV6-6 and J usage is TRBJ2-5, with D unresolved. This CDR3 has 13 amino acids. CDR1 and CDR2 (germline): MNHNY, SVGAGI (reference sequence). Trimming left V 6 bases short and J 4 bases short, with 12 bases between. CDR3 sequence: CASSVVPLETQYF. CDR3 nucleotide sequence: TGTGCCAGCAGCGTTGTCCCCTTAGAGACCCAGTACTTC.

V gene TRBV4-3 combines with J gene TRBJ2-1, with 9 bases fitting TRBD2. This CDR3 region has 15 residues. Germline CDR1 is LGHNA and CDR2 is YSLEER. Losses at the gene ends were 4 bases for V and 8 bases for J; bases not matched to a gene: 9. The CDR3 reads CASSLIAGEVYEQFF. CDR3 DNA: TGCGCCAGCAGCCTAATAGCGGGAGAAGTTTATGAGCAGTTCTTC.

The chain carries TRBV11-2 and TRBJ2-7; D remains unclear. The CDR3 runs 14 residues. Per the germline V gene, CDR1 is SGHAT and CDR2 is FQNNGV. Trimming took 1 base from V and 4 from J, leaving 11 bases between them. This CDR3 reads CASSLAGIKYEQYF. The CDR3 DNA follows: TGTGCCAGCAGCTTAGCCGGCATAAAGTACGAGCAGTACTTC. Filled out from reference TRBV11-2 and TRBJ2-7, the complete variable domain reads EAGVAQSPRYKIIEKRQSVAFWCNPISGHATLYWYQQILGQGPKLLIQFQNNGVVDDSQLPKDRFSAERLKGVDSTLKIQPAKLEDSAVYLCASSLAGIKYEQYFGPGTRLTVT.

V usage is TRBV7-9 and J usage is TRBJ2-7; D call uncertain. V was cut by 5 bases and J by 2 bases, with 19 bases left in between. This CDR3 spans 16 amino acids. The germline CDR1 and CDR2 sequences are SEHNR and FQNEAQ (reference sequence). Here the CDR3 DNA reads TGTGCCAGCAGCCCCCGTGGAACGACCTTAGCCTACGAGCAGTACTTC. Translating gives CASSPRGTTLAYEQYF.

This clone has a single count. The chain carries TRBV9 and TRBJ1-5; D is possibly TRBD1 (5 bases). The CDR3 has 15 residues. The germline V and J ends were trimmed by 6 bases and 8 bases, with 21 bases remaining between them. Germline V gives CDR1 SGDLS, CDR2 YYNGEE. CDR3 in DNA: TGTGCCAGCACCCCCGGGGAAGGGGATGGTGAGCCCCAGCATTTT. Translated, it gives CASTPGEGDGEPQHF.

This chain joins TRBV7-8 and TRBJ2-2; 7 bases line up with TRBD2. The germline CDR1 and CDR2 sequences are SGHVS and FQNEAQ. Trimming cost V 10 bases and J 4 bases; bases outside gene matches: 6. CDR3 size: 13 residues. CDR3 nucleotide sequence: TGTGCCACTGCCGCGGGAGCCACCGGGGAGCTGTTTTTT. This encodes CATAAGATGELFF.

The chain is built from TRBV9 and TRBJ2-3; D ambiguous. Germline loops: CDR1 SGDLS, CDR2 YYNGEE. V shed 0 bases and J shed 5 bases, with 4 bases lying between them. This CDR3 is 12 amino acids long. DNA of the CDR3: TGTGCCAGCAGCGTAGATGAAGATACGCAGTATTTT. Residues: CASSVDEDTQYF.

V is TRBV6-1 and J is TRBJ1-3; D gene unclear. The CDR3 runs 14 residues. Trimming stripped 2 bases from V and 2 bases from J, with 7 bases between. Germline V lookup: CDR1 MNHNS, CDR2 SASEGT. CDR3 nucleotide sequence: TGTGCCAGCAGTGAAAGTTTAGCTGGAAACACCATATATTTT. It yields the protein CASSESLAGNTIYF.

This rearrangement joins TRBV14 to TRBJ2-1; D gene ambiguous. The CDR3 totals 13 residues. V lost 1 base and J lost 3, with 4 bases in between. The germline V gene has CDR1 SGHDN and CDR2 FVKESK. CDR3 amino acids: CASSQGNYNEQFF. The CDR3 coding sequence is TGTGCCAGCAGCCAAGGAAACTACAATGAGCAGTTCTTC.

V and J are TRBV20-1 and TRBJ1-1; D gene uncertain. CDR1 DFQATT and CDR2 SNEGSKA come from the germline V gene (reference sequence). Trimming left V 5 bases short and J 7 bases short, with 8 bases between. This CDR3 contains 10 residues. The CDR3 DNA follows: TGCAGTGCTCTCAGGCTTGAAGCTTTCTTT. It encodes CSALRLEAFF.

The rearrangement uses TRBV28 and TRBJ1-5; 11 nucleotides agree with TRBD1. The J segment lost 6 bases and the V segment lost 7 bases, leaving 8 bases of the junction unmatched. The CDR3 length is 15 residues. Germline V CDR1 and CDR2: MDHEN, SYDVKM. The CDR3 here is CASKNWGQGGQPQHF. CDR3 coding DNA: TGTGCCAGCAAGAATTGGGGACAGGGGGGTCAGCCCCAGCATTTT.